This T cell receptor beta chain was retrieved from a study of cytomegalovirus exposure and HLA in healthy donors. Trimming cost V 5 bases and J 3 bases, with 16 bases left between them. The CDR3 contains 15 residues. Germline CDR1 is SGHAT and CDR2 is FQNNGV. Both 60 Vbeta primers and 13 Jbeta primers went into the PCR. The method was immunoSEQ multiplex PCR; TCRdb's version includes in-frame clones alone and lacks a portion of them. The sample consists of approximately 120,000 clones, about four fifths of them appearing once. The rearrangement links TRBV11-2 to TRBJ1-2; D unresolved. Sample: PBMCs. The sequence derives from a woman aged 25 to 39 in good health and CMV-seronegative. CDR3 in DNA: TGTGCCAGCAGCCCCTCGGGTGCGAGAGACTATGGCTACACCTTC. Encoded protein: CASSPSGARDYGYTF.